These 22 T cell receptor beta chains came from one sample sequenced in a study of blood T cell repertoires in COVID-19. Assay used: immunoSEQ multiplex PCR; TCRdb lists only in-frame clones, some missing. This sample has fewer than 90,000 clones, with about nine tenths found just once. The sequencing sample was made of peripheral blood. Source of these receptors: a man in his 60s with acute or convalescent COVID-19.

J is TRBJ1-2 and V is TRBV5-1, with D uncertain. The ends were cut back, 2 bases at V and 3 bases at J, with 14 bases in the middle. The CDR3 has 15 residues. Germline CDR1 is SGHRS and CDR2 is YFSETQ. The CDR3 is CASSLGFGRDYGYTF. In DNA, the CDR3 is TGCGCCAGCAGCTTAGGGTTCGGGAGGGACTATGGCTACACCTTC.

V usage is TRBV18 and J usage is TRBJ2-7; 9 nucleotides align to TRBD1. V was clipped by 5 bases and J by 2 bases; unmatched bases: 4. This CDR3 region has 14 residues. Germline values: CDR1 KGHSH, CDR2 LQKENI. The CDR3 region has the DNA TGTGCCAGCTCAGGGACAGGGCTCACCTACGAGCAGTACTTC. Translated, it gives CASSGTGLTYEQYF.

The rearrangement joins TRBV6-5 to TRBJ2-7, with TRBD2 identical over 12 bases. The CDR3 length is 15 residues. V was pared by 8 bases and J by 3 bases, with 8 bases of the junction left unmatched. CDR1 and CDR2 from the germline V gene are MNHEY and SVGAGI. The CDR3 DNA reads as TGTGCCAGCTCCCGGACTAGCGGGACATTCTACGAGCAGTACTTC. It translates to CASSRTSGTFYEQYF.

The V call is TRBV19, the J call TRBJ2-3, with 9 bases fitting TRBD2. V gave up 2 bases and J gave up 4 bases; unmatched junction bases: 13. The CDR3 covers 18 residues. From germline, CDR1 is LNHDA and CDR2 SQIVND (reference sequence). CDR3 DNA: TGTGCCAGTAGTATATCGCGAGTCGGACTAGCGAGGGCAGATACGCAGTATTTT. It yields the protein CASSISRVGLARADTQYF.

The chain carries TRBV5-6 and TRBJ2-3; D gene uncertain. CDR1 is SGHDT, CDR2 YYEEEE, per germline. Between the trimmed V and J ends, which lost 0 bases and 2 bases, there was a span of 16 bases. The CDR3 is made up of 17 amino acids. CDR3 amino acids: CASSLVSSASPTDTQYF. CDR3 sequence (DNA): TGTGCCAGCAGCTTGGTCTCTAGTGCCAGTCCCACAGATACGCAGTATTTT.

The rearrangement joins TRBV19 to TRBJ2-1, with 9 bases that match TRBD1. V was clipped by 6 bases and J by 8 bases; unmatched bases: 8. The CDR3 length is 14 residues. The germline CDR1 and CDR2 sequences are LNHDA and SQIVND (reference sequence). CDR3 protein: CASRGGTGFHEQFF. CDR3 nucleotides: TGTGCCAGTAGGGGGGGGACAGGGTTCCATGAGCAGTTCTTC.

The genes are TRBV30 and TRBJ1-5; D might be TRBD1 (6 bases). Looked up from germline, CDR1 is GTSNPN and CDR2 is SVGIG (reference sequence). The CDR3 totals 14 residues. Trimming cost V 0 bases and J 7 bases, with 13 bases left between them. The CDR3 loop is CAWSVSRGVQPQHF. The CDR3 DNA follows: TGTGCCTGGAGTGTATCCAGGGGCGTACAGCCCCAGCATTTT.

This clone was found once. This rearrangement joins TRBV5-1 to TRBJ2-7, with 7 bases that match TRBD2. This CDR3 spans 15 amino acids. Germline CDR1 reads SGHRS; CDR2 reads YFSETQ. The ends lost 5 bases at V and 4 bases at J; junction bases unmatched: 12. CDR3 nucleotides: TGCGCCAGCAGAGGTTTCGGGCGGGGGTTGTACGAGCAGTACTTC. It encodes CASRGFGRGLYEQYF.

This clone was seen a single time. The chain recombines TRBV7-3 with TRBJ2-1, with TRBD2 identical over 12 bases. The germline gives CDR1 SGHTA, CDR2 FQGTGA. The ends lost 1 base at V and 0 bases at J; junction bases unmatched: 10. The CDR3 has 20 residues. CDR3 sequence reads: CASSLIRLAGGLSSYNEQFF. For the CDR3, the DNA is TGTGCCAGCAGCTTAATCCGGCTAGCGGGGGGGCTTAGCTCCTACAATGAGCAGTTCTTC.

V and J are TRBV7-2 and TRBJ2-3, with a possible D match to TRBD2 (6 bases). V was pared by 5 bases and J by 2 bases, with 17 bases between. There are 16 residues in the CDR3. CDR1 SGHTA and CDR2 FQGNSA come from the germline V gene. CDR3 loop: CASSPRLAGPTDTQYF. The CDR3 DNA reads TGTGCCAGCAGCCCTCGCCTCGCGGGACCCACAGATACGCAGTATTTT.

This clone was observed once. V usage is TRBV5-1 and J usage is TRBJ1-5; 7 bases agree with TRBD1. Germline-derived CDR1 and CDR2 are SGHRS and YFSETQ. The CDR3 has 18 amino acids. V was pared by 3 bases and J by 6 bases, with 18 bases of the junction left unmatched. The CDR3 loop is CASSSGPQADRLSQPQHF. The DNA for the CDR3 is TGCGCCAGCAGCTCCGGACCCCAAGCGGACAGGTTAAGTCAGCCCCAGCATTTT.

The CDR3 protein is CAWRTTGGHEKLFF. The CDR3 nucleotides are TGTGCCTGGCGGACAACAGGGGGACATGAAAAACTGTTTTTT. The chain recombines TRBV30 with TRBJ1-4, with 8 bases aligning to TRBD1. The CDR3 runs 14 residues. The trim removed 5 bases at V and 6 bases at J, leaving 8 bases unmatched. Germline CDR1 and CDR2: GTSNPN and SVGIG (reference sequence).

The CDR3 nucleotides read TGTGCCAGCAGCTTGGATGGACAGGGTTTCTACGAGCAGTACTTC. Translation: CASSLDGQGFYEQYF. V is TRBV5-4 and J is TRBJ2-7; 8 bases line up with TRBD1. V dropped 0 bases and J dropped 3; count of bases not matched to a gene: 5. Germline V CDR1 and CDR2: SGHNT, YYREEE (reference sequence). This CDR3 comprises 15 residues.

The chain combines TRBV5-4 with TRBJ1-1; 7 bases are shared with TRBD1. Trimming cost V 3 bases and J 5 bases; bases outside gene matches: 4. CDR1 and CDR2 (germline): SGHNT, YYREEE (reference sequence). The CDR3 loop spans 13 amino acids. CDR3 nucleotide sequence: TGTGCCAGCAGCTCCGACAGGGTGACTGAAGCTTTCTTT. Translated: CASSSDRVTEAFF. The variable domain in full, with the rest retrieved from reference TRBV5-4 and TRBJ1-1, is ETGVTQSPTHLIKTRGQQVTLRCSSQSGHNTVSWYQQALGQGPQFIFQYYREEENGRGNFPPRFSGLQFPNYSSELNVNALELDDSALYLCASSSDRVTEAFFGQGTRLTVV.

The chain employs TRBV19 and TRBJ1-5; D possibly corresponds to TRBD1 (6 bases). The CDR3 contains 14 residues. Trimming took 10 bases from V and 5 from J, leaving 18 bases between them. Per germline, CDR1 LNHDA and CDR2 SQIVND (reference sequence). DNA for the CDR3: TGTGCCACAACCCCCCCGGGGGGCCATCAGCCCCAGCATTTT. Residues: CATTPPGGHQPQHF. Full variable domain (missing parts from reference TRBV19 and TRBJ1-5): DGGITQSPKYLFRKEGQNVTLSCEQNLNHDAMYWYRQDPGQGLRLIYYSQIVNDFQKGDIAEGYSVSREKKESFPLTVTSAQKNPTAFYLCATTPPGGHQPQHFGDGTRLSIL.

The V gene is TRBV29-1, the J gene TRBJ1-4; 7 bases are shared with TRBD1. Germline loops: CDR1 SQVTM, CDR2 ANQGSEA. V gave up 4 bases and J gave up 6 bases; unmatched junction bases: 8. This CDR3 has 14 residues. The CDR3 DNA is TGCAGCGTTGGCAGAGGGGGCGCGGATGAAAAACTGTTTTTT. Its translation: CSVGRGGADEKLFF.

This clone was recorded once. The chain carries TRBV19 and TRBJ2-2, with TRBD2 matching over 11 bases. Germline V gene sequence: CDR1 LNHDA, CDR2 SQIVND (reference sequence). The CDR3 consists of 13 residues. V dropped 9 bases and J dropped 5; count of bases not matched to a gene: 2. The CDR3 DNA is TGTGCCAGCCGACTAGCGGGGACCGGGGAGCTGTTTTTT. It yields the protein CASRLAGTGELFF.

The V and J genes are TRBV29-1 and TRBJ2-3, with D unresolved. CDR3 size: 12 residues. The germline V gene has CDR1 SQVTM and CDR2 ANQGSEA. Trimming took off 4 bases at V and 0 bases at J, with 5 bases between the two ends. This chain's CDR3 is CSVGGSTDTQYF. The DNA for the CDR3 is TGCAGCGTTGGAGGCAGCACAGATACGCAGTATTTT.

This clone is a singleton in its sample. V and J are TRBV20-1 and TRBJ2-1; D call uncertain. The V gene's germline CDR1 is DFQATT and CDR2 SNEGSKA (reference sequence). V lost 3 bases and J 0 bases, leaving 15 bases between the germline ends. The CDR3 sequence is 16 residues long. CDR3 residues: CSASDPFRSSYNEQFF. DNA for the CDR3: TGCAGTGCTAGTGACCCGTTTAGGAGCTCCTACAATGAGCAGTTCTTC.

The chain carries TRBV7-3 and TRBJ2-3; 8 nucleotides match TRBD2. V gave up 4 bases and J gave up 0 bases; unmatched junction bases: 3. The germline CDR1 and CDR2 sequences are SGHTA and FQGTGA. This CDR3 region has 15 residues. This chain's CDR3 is CASSWSGGSTDTQYF. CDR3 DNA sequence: TGTGCCAGCAGCTGGAGCGGGGGCAGCACAGATACGCAGTATTTT.

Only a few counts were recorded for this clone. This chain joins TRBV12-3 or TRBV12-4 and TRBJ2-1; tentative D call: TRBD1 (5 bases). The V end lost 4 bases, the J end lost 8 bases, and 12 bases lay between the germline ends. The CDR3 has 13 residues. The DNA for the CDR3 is TGTGCCAGCAGTTACACAGGTTTCTATGAGCAGTTCTTC. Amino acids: CASSYTGFYEQFF.

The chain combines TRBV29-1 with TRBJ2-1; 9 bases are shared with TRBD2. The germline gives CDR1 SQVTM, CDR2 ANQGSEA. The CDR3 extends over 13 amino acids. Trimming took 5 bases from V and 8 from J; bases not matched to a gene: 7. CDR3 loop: CSVKAGGFDEQFF. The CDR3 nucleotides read TGCAGCGTTAAAGCGGGGGGCTTCGATGAGCAGTTCTTC.